This T cell receptor (beta chain) stems from a study of brain T cells in children with intractable seizures. The germline CDR1 and CDR2 sequences are MGHRA and YSYEKL. The V end was cut by 0 bases, the J end by 4 bases, with 12 bases between. The CDR3 consists of 15 residues. Only cases whose brain tissue showed the highest T cell transcript signatures were sequenced. Produced via immunoSEQ multiplex PCR; TCRdb's table is partial and in-frame only. This sample has about 41,000 clones; about 93% occur once, and the top ten carry 6.3%. This chain joins TRBV4-1 and TRBJ2-5; D unclear. The sequencing here drew on peripheral blood, taken at surgery. This clonotype was sampled from a girl between 2 and 10 years old with tuberous sclerosis and intractable seizures. The CDR3 sequence is CASSQDRTESETQYF. The CDR3 DNA reads TGCGCCAGCAGCCAAGATAGGACGGAGTCAGAGACCCAGTACTTC.